Listed below are T cell receptor beta chains from one sample, sequenced in a study of shared T cell receptors in the human thymus. The protocol was immunoSEQ multiplex PCR, while the TCRdb copy is restricted to in-frame clones and leaves out a portion. Counted here are about 380,000 clones, around 93% occurring once; the ten biggest clones make up roughly 0.02%. The source material was thymocytes. These receptors all stem from a human donor. CDR3s include the opening cysteine and the closing phenylalanine or tryptophan. D genes are given only for firm matches. Where a row states a size, it is once, few, many or the class of an expanded clone; other rows omit it.

v_call: TRBV4-2
j_call: TRBJ2-1
clone_size: .
d_call: .
cdr3_aa: CASSQRRNEQFF
cdr3_nt: TGTGCCAGCAGCCAGCGTCGCAATGAGCAGTTCTTC

v_call: TRBV10-3
j_call: TRBJ2-5
clone_size: .
d_call: .
cdr3_aa: CSISKPQETQYF
cdr3_nt: TGTTCCATCAGTAAGCCCCAAGAGACCCAGTACTTC

v_call: TRBV19
j_call: TRBJ1-3
clone_size: .
d_call: .
cdr3_aa: CASSMGPQAGNTIYF
cdr3_nt: TGTGCCAGTAGTATGGGCCCACAAGCTGGAAACACCATATATTTT

v_call: TRBV27
j_call: TRBJ1-1
clone_size: .
d_call: .
cdr3_aa: CASSLWRTTGRGLPPLAFF
cdr3_nt: TGTGCCAGCAGTCTATGGCGGACGACGGGGCGCGGGCTGCCTCCTCTGGCTTTCTTT

v_call: TRBV4-1
j_call: TRBJ2-3
clone_size: .
d_call: .
cdr3_aa: CASSQDLLLITDTQYF
cdr3_nt: TGCGCCAGCAGCCAAGATCTCCTCCTGATCACAGATACGCAGTATTTT

v_call: TRBV4-2
j_call: TRBJ2-5
clone_size: once
d_call: TRBD2
cdr3_aa: CASSKNSGRARETQYF
cdr3_nt: TGTGCCAGCAGCAAAAATAGCGGGAGGGCCCGGGAGACCCAGTACTTC

v_call: TRBV6-1
j_call: TRBJ1-2
clone_size: .
d_call: .
cdr3_aa: CASVSGTNANYGYTF
cdr3_nt: TGTGCCAGCGTCTCGGGGACAAATGCTAACTATGGCTACACCTTC

v_call: TRBV5-1
j_call: TRBJ2-4
clone_size: .
d_call: .
cdr3_aa: CASSLAWGGPKNIQYF
cdr3_nt: TGCGCCAGCAGCTTGGCCTGGGGCGGGCCCAAAAACATTCAGTACTTC

v_call: TRBV6-1
j_call: TRBJ2-1
clone_size: .
d_call: .
cdr3_aa: CASSEAGTGRYNEQFF
cdr3_nt: TGTGCCAGCAGTGAAGCGGGTACAGGGAGATACAATGAGCAGTTCTTC

v_call: TRBV25-1
j_call: TRBJ2-7
clone_size: .
d_call: .
cdr3_aa: CASSERGKYEQYF
cdr3_nt: TGTGCCAGCAGTGAGAGGGGGAAGTACGAGCAGTACTTC

v_call: TRBV5-6
j_call: TRBJ2-1
clone_size: .
d_call: .
cdr3_aa: CASSLVQVYNEQFF
cdr3_nt: TGTGCCAGCAGCTTGGTCCAGGTTTACAATGAGCAGTTCTTC

v_call: TRBV29-1
j_call: TRBJ2-7
clone_size: .
d_call: .
cdr3_aa: CSVQARQGIDEQYF
cdr3_nt: TGCAGCGTTCAGGCGAGGCAGGGAATCGACGAGCAGTACTTC

v_call: TRBV10-3
j_call: TRBJ2-1
clone_size: .
d_call: TRBD2
cdr3_aa: CAISPGTTYNEQFF
cdr3_nt: TGTGCCATCAGCCCCGGGACTACTTACAATGAGCAGTTCTTC

v_call: TRBV5-1
j_call: TRBJ2-7
clone_size: once
d_call: TRBD2
cdr3_aa: CASSWGTSGESPIEQYF
cdr3_nt: TGCGCCAGCAGCTGGGGGACTAGCGGAGAATCCCCTATCGAGCAGTACTTC

v_call: TRBV5-6
j_call: TRBJ2-4
clone_size: .
d_call: TRBD1
cdr3_aa: CASSSGGTGSITKNIQYF
cdr3_nt: TGTGCCAGCAGCTCAGGTGGGACAGGGAGTATAACCAAAAACATTCAGTACTTC

v_call: TRBV28
j_call: TRBJ1-2
clone_size: .
d_call: .
cdr3_aa: CASSFPRARYGYTF
cdr3_nt: TGTGCCAGCAGCTTCCCAAGGGCCCGCTATGGCTACACCTTC

v_call: TRBV13
j_call: TRBJ2-7
clone_size: .
d_call: .
cdr3_aa: CASSLVRRVPSYEQYF
cdr3_nt: TGTGCCAGCAGCTTAGTGAGACGGGTCCCCTCCTACGAGCAGTACTTC

v_call: TRBV27
j_call: TRBJ2-5
clone_size: few
d_call: .
cdr3_aa: CASSPRLVAEQETQYF
cdr3_nt: TGTGCCAGCAGTCCTCGTCTGGTAGCGGAGCAAGAGACCCAGTACTTC

v_call: TRBV29-1
j_call: TRBJ1-2
clone_size: .
d_call: TRBD1
cdr3_aa: CSVEGQGDDGYGYTF
cdr3_nt: TGCAGCGTTGAAGGACAGGGGGACGACGGCTATGGCTACACCTTC

v_call: TRBV7-7
j_call: TRBJ2-3
clone_size: .
d_call: TRBD2
cdr3_aa: CASSPSGLSTDTQYF
cdr3_nt: TGTGCCAGCAGCCCTAGCGGCCTAAGCACAGATACGCAGTATTTT

v_call: TRBV13
j_call: TRBJ2-2
clone_size: once
d_call: .
cdr3_aa: CASSPEGGGTGELFF
cdr3_nt: TGTGCCAGCAGCCCCGAGGGGGGAGGCACCGGGGAGCTGTTTTTT

v_call: TRBV6-4
j_call: TRBJ2-2
clone_size: .
d_call: .
cdr3_aa: CASSDRGLDTGELFF
cdr3_nt: TGTGCCAGCAGTGACAGGGGGTTGGACACCGGGGAGCTGTTTTTT

v_call: TRBV25-1
j_call: TRBJ2-5
clone_size: .
d_call: .
cdr3_aa: CASRPGRPQETQYF
cdr3_nt: TGTGCCAGCAGGCCGGGCCGGCCTCAAGAGACCCAGTACTTC

v_call: TRBV5-1
j_call: TRBJ1-4
clone_size: .
d_call: .
cdr3_aa: CASSSDSGRNEKLFF
cdr3_nt: TGCGCCAGCAGCTCGGACAGTGGCCGGAATGAAAAACTGTTTTTT

v_call: TRBV19
j_call: TRBJ1-1
clone_size: .
d_call: TRBD1
cdr3_aa: CASSTGQGQTEAFF
cdr3_nt: TGTGCCAGTAGTACGGGACAGGGGCAGACTGAAGCTTTCTTT

v_call: TRBV5-6
j_call: TRBJ1-5
clone_size: .
d_call: .
cdr3_aa: CASSSAFINQPQHF
cdr3_nt: TGTGCCAGCAGTTCGGCCTTTATTAATCAGCCCCAGCATTTT

v_call: TRBV27
j_call: TRBJ2-2
clone_size: .
d_call: TRBD2
cdr3_aa: CASSSAGGNRGALPTPELFF
cdr3_nt: TGTGCCAGCAGTTCAGCGGGAGGAAACCGGGGAGCCCTTCCGACCCCCGAGCTGTTTTTT

v_call: TRBV18
j_call: TRBJ2-5
clone_size: .
d_call: .
cdr3_aa: CASSPCKGRKTQYF
cdr3_nt: TGTGCCAGCTCACCATGCAAGGGGAGGAAGACCCAGTACTTC

v_call: TRBV28
j_call: TRBJ1-4
clone_size: .
d_call: TRBD1
cdr3_aa: CASSSRGWTGATNEKLFF
cdr3_nt: TGTGCCAGCAGTTCTCGCGGGTGGACAGGGGCAACTAATGAAAAACTGTTTTTT

v_call: TRBV27
j_call: TRBJ2-5
clone_size: .
d_call: .
cdr3_aa: CASSSNSQETQYF
cdr3_nt: TGTGCCAGCAGCTCTAACAGCCAAGAGACCCAGTACTTC

v_call: TRBV4-1
j_call: TRBJ2-2
clone_size: .
d_call: .
cdr3_aa: CASSQDPGEHRGPAF
cdr3_nt: TGCGCCAGCAGCCAAGACCCAGGGGAACACCGGGGACCCGCTTTT

v_call: TRBV7-2
j_call: TRBJ2-1
clone_size: .
d_call: .
cdr3_aa: CASSRLTGTPVNEQFF
cdr3_nt: TGTGCCAGCAGCCGACTAACCGGGACTCCTGTCAATGAGCAGTTCTTC

v_call: TRBV28
j_call: TRBJ1-6
clone_size: .
d_call: TRBD1
cdr3_aa: CASSVGTAKSSYNSPLHF
cdr3_nt: TGTGCCAGCAGTGTCGGGACAGCCAAGAGCTCCTATAATTCACCCCTCCACTTT

v_call: TRBV7-2
j_call: TRBJ1-5
clone_size: .
d_call: .
cdr3_aa: CASSLDREGNQPQHF
cdr3_nt: TGTGCCAGCAGCTTAGACAGGGAGGGCAATCAGCCCCAGCATTTT

v_call: TRBV27
j_call: TRBJ1-1
clone_size: .
d_call: TRBD1
cdr3_aa: CASSRPGTGAAKAEAFF
cdr3_nt: TGTGCCAGCAGTCGTCCCGGGACAGGGGCGGCCAAGGCTGAAGCTTTCTTT

v_call: TRBV5-1
j_call: TRBJ2-7
clone_size: .
d_call: .
cdr3_aa: CASSPPARSSYEQYF
cdr3_nt: TGCGCCAGCAGCCCTCCCGCCAGGAGCTCCTACGAGCAGTACTTC

v_call: TRBV2
j_call: TRBJ2-2
clone_size: .
d_call: .
cdr3_aa: CASSEELAGTGELFF
cdr3_nt: TGTGCCAGCAGTGAAGAACTAGCAGGCACCGGGGAGCTGTTTTTT